The 21 T cell receptor beta chains below were found in one sample sequenced in a study of vaccination effects on CD4 cells after COVID-19. These receptors' targets are unknown. ViraFEST used viral peptide pools to expand antigen-specific CD4+ T cells before sequencing. Subsequent to 10 days of culture, CD4+ T cells were isolated. Nobody among the vaccine recipients had prior SARS-CoV-2 infection (nucleocapsid antibodies were negative). Method: immunoSEQ multiplex PCR; TCRdb's copy keeps in-frame clones and lacks some. Here the sample spans 55,000 or so clones, around 70% being singletons. The material was CD4+ T cells from PBMCs cultured with SARS-CoV-2 spike peptides, obtained before COVID-19 vaccination. The source is a human donor who received a COVID-19 vaccine.

This clone occurred a few times. The chain has TRBV3-1 (or the pseudogene TRBV3-2) and TRBJ2-3, with 8 bases fitting TRBD2. Losses at the gene ends were 4 bases for V and 0 bases for J; bases not matched to a gene: 6. CDR1 and CDR2 from the germline V gene are LGHDT and YNNKEL (reference sequence). The CDR3 is made up of 16 amino acids. The CDR3 loop reads CASSLSGTRSTDTQYF. The CDR3 DNA reads as TGTGCCAGCAGCCTCTCCGGGACTAGGAGCACAGATACGCAGTATTTT.

This sequence joins TRBV28 and TRBJ2-7; 9 bases line up with TRBD1. Trimming at V came to 2 bases and at J to 3 bases, leaving 8 bases not matched to a gene. This CDR3 contains 16 residues. In germline, CDR1 is MDHEN, CDR2 SYDVKM. CDR3 residues: CASSLAGTGHYYEQYF. DNA for the CDR3: TGTGCCAGCAGTTTAGCCGGGACAGGGCATTACTACGAGCAGTACTTC.

The rearrangement uses TRBV3-1 (or the pseudogene TRBV3-2) and TRBJ1-6; 9 bases are a match to TRBD1. The V segment lost 5 bases and the J segment 9 bases; nucleotides outside the gene matches: 2. The germline V gene has CDR1 LGHDT and CDR2 YNNKEL (reference sequence). The CDR3 loop spans 13 amino acids. The DNA of the CDR3 is TGTGCCAGCAGCGAGGACAGGGGTTCACCCCTCCACTTT. Its translation is CASSEDRGSPLHF.

This clone turned up a few times. The gene calls are TRBV4-2 and TRBJ1-4; TRBD1 matches 8 bases. Germline V gene lookup returns CDR1 LGHNA and CDR2 YNFKEQ. The V and J ends lost 3 bases and 7 bases, in that order; junction bases with no gene match: 19. CDR3 length equals 19 residues. CDR3 sequence reads: CASSHPNDRGKGFGEKLFF. The CDR3 nucleotides read TGTGCCAGCAGCCATCCCAACGACAGGGGAAAGGGGTTTGGTGAAAAACTGTTTTTT.

J is TRBJ2-7 and V is TRBV30; D uncertain. CDR3 length: 11 amino acids. CDR1 is GTSNPN and CDR2 is SVGIG in the germline V gene (reference sequence). Trimming stripped 2 bases from V and 7 bases from J, with 9 bases between. CDR3 residues: CAWSRVQEQYF. The CDR3, as DNA: TGTGCCTGGAGTCGGGTCCAGGAGCAGTACTTC.

V usage is TRBV5-5 and J usage is TRBJ2-7; D is undetermined. CDR3 length: 11 amino acids. Per germline, CDR1 SGHKS and CDR2 YYEKEE (reference sequence). Trimming pared 1 base from V and 7 bases from J, leaving 6 bases between. The CDR3 here is CASSLPGEQYF. CDR3 sequence (DNA): TGTGCCAGCAGCTTGCCCGGGGAGCAGTACTTC.

The gene calls are TRBV10-3 and TRBJ1-1, with 7 bases lining up with TRBD1. Per germline, CDR1 ENHRY and CDR2 SYGVKD. J gave up 0 bases and V 0 bases, and 1 base lay outside the gene matches. This CDR3 contains 15 residues. The CDR3 region has the DNA TGTGCCATCAGTGAGTCCGGGACAGTGAACACTGAAGCTTTCTTT. This encodes CAISESGTVNTEAFF.

V is TRBV30 and J is TRBJ1-6, with D hard to call. V gave up 2 bases and J gave up 7 bases, with 9 bases separating them. The CDR3 covers 13 residues. Germline V gene data show CDR1 as GTSNPN and CDR2 as SVGIG (reference sequence). The CDR3 DNA follows: TGTGCCTGGAGTCGAGTCATAAATTCACCCCTCCACTTT. It encodes CAWSRVINSPLHF.

The chain uses TRBV28 and TRBJ2-7, with 10 bases identical to TRBD2. This CDR3 contains 15 residues. J lost 2 bases, V lost 8 bases, and 9 bases had no gene match. CDR1 is MDHEN, CDR2 SYDVKM, per germline. The CDR3 DNA follows: TGTGCCAGCCGACGACTAGCGGGTACAACCTACGAGCAGTACTTC. Its protein is CASRRLAGTTYEQYF.

This chain connects TRBV27 to TRBJ2-2; D not resolved. The CDR3 runs to 14 residues. Trimming shortened V by 10 bases and J by 0 bases, and 12 bases separated the two germline ends. Germline CDR1 MNHEY, CDR2 SMNVEV (reference sequence). The CDR3 protein is CATHPFANTGELFF. The CDR3 nucleotides read TGTGCCACCCACCCGTTCGCGAACACCGGGGAGCTGTTTTTT.

This clone came up a few times. For the CDR3, the DNA is TGTGCCATCAGTGAGGGGGGTACGGGTTCACCCCTCCACTTT. Amino acids: CAISEGGTGSPLHF. V and J are TRBV10-3 and TRBJ1-6, with D possibly being TRBD1 (5 bases). Trimming removed 2 bases from V and 9 bases from J, with 11 bases in between. The CDR3 runs 14 residues. Germline values: CDR1 ENHRY, CDR2 SYGVKD.

The V and J genes are TRBV4-2 and TRBJ2-5, with D perhaps assigned TRBD1 or TRBD2 (5 bases each). Looked up from germline, CDR1 is LGHNA and CDR2 is YNFKEQ. This CDR3 is built from 16 residues. V lost 1 base and J 2 bases, leaving 14 bases between the germline ends. CDR3 residues: CASSQVHGTEQETQYF. CDR3 in DNA: TGTGCCAGCAGCCAAGTCCATGGGACGGAGCAAGAGACCCAGTACTTC.

The rearrangement uses TRBV25-1 and TRBJ2-3; D remains ambiguous. Germline CDR1 and CDR2: MGHDK and SYGVNS. CDR3 length: 15 residues. V was pared by 3 bases and J by 1 base, with 11 bases between. The CDR3 bases are TGTGCCAGCAGTGAGGGAAATCTGCGCACAGATACGCAGTATTTT. Amino acids: CASSEGNLRTDTQYF.

The rearrangement links TRBV6-1 to TRBJ2-2; D unclear. The V and J ends lost 2 bases and 0 bases respectively, with 7 bases between them. Germline V gene sequence: CDR1 MNHNS, CDR2 SASEGT. This CDR3 is 15 amino acids long. CDR3 DNA: TGTGCCAGCAGTGAACGCATATCGAACACCGGGGAGCTGTTTTTT. This translates into CASSERISNTGELFF.

The chain combines TRBV19 with TRBJ2-4, with 9 bases aligning to TRBD2. This CDR3 has 14 amino acids. After removal of 5 bases from V and 6 bases from J, the junction contained 5 bases not matched to a gene. Germline V gene lookup returns CDR1 LNHDA and CDR2 SQIVND (reference sequence). The CDR3 here is CASSSLSGGNIQYF. In DNA, the CDR3 is TGTGCCAGTAGTTCCCTTAGCGGGGGAAACATTCAGTACTTC.

The chain is built from TRBV27 and TRBJ1-3; maybe TRBD1 (6 bases). This CDR3 is built from 15 residues. Germline loops: CDR1 MNHEY, CDR2 SMNVEV (reference sequence). The V end lost 4 bases, the J end lost 0 bases, and 10 bases lay between the germline ends. The CDR3 loop is CASSSRGFSGNTIYF. DNA for the CDR3: TGTGCCAGCAGTTCCAGGGGTTTCTCTGGAAACACCATATATTTT.

The V gene is TRBV19, the J gene TRBJ1-5; 7 bases are shared with TRBD1. The trim removed 5 bases at V and 9 bases at J, leaving 10 bases unmatched. Germline CDR1 LNHDA, CDR2 SQIVND (reference sequence). The CDR3 contains 14 residues. The CDR3 DNA reads TGTGCCAGTAGTCCAGGGACAGCCCCGGGGCCCCAGCATTTT. Protein: CASSPGTAPGPQHF.

As regards this clone: A read error may account for a junction end that differs from germline. The chain couples TRBV6-5 to TRBJ2-7, with D unresolved. CDR3 length equals 15 residues. CDR1 and CDR2 (germline): MNHEY, SVGAGI. DNA for the CDR3: TGTGCCAGCAGTTACTCGACCGCAGGACCCTACGGGCAGTACTTC. This encodes CASSYSTAGPYGQYF.

This chain uses TRBV6-1 with TRBJ2-5, with D possibly matching TRBD2 (7 bases). The germline CDR1 and CDR2 sequences are MNHNS and SASEGT. Trimming removed 1 base from V and 7 bases from J, with 19 bases in between. This CDR3 comprises 16 residues. The CDR3 DNA is TGTGCCAGCAGTGAAGACGTTGCAGGGAGGGGGGGGACCCAGTACTTC. Residues: CASSEDVAGRGGTQYF.

This chain connects TRBV19 to TRBJ2-5; possible D gene TRBD1, 7 bases. Germline V gene data show CDR1 as LNHDA and CDR2 as SQIVND (reference sequence). Trimming took 4 bases from V and 1 from J, leaving 16 bases between them. The CDR3 runs to 16 residues. The CDR3 coding sequence is TGTGCCAGTAGTACCGGAGGGACAGCTAGCCAAGAGACCCAGTACTTC. Translation: CASSTGGTASQETQYF.

The chain uses TRBV6-6 and TRBJ2-7, with TRBD1 as a possible D gene (6 bases). The CDR3 covers 13 residues. Trimming shortened V by 1 base and J by 7 bases, and 11 bases separated the two germline ends. Germline-derived CDR1 and CDR2 are MNHNY and SVGAGI (reference sequence). CDR3 sequence: CASSYLQGREQYF. CDR3 nucleotide sequence: TGTGCCAGCAGTTACTTACAGGGTCGGGAGCAGTACTTC.